This T cell receptor beta chain was found in a study of PD-1 blockade in classical Hodgkin lymphoma. Repertoires were generated with immunoSEQ multiplex PCR, while TCRdb's copy carries only in-frame clones and drops some. The profile shows over 80,000 clones, more than 70% of them singletons. Documented time point: cycle 4 day 1 (C4D1), after around six weeks of nivolumab. Relapse was seen in all patients after autologous stem cell transplantation, and brentuximab vedotin exposure was variable. The CDR3 has 14 amino acids. V lost 3 bases and J 4 bases, leaving 12 bases between the germline ends. Germline-derived CDR1 and CDR2 are ENHRY and SYGVKD.

V usage is TRBV10-3 and J usage is TRBJ2-5; no definite D call. The sequence was collected from a human donor with classical Hodgkin lymphoma. Specimen: peripheral blood mononuclear cells (PBMCs), collected before the fourth cycle of nivolumab. The CDR3 sequence: CAISDTRLGETQYF. CDR3 DNA: TGTGCCATCAGTGACACGCGGTTGGGAGAGACCCAGTACTTC.